This note documents a single TCR beta chain sequence. In terms of age and location, participants ranged from roughly 18 to 95 years and lived in around 22 US areas. Donors were grouped by their self-reported clinical history. Germline CDR1 is SGHTA and CDR2 is FQGTGA. The CDR3 is 14 amino acids. V was clipped by 3 bases and J by 5 bases; unmatched bases: 1. How the authors handled the data: Counts of nucleated cells, estimated from reference gene primer amplification, were obtained. Sequenced by immunoSEQ multiplex PCR; TCRdb stores in-frame clones only, minus some. V and J calls and clone size are those listed in that table; D and trimming were worked out from the DNA. The sample holds roughly 360,000 clones; over 75% are singletons and the top ten take 1% to 1.5%. This sample is drawn from a study of blood T cell repertoires in COVID-19.

The TCR comes from a man aged 25 to 40 who had recovered from COVID-19. V and J are TRBV7-3 and TRBJ2-1, with 10 bases lining up with TRBD1. Sequenced material: PBMCs or T cells enriched from blood (not recorded which). CDR3 in DNA: TGTGCCAGCAGCTTCGGGACAGGGGACAATGAGCAGTTCTTC. Its translation: CASSFGTGDNEQFF.